This T cell receptor (beta chain) is from a study of T cells expressing NK-cell markers. Points from the study as a whole: Expanded NKG2C+ T cell clones had unclear HCMV specificity. Roughly six donors showed dominant NKG2C+ clonotypes comprising about 1.0-8% of their CD8+ T cells.

Germline CDR1 and CDR2: DFQATT and SNEGSKA (reference sequence). The CDR3 is 20 residues long. With the 5' RACE reads reprocessed, TCRdb shows one record per CDR3 protein and no DNA. The clone table shows 550,000 to 600,000 distinct CDR3 sequences, with the ten largest holding around 3.3%. As for this clonotype: Its antigen is as yet unknown.

This rearrangement joins TRBV20-1 to TRBJ2-3; TCRdb picks TRBD2, but there is no DNA to check that call. The sequence came from a man between 18 and 35 years old in good health. The sequenced material came from blood T cells: a sorted CD56 or NKG2C T cell subset, CD4+ or CD8+ T cells, or bulk PBMC T cells (not recorded which). This CDR3 is CSATMMYAGTSGRAQDTQYF.